This T cell receptor (beta chain) derives from a study of blood T cell repertoires in COVID-19. Study overall: Material from acute and convalescent COVID-19 was sourced from the United States, Italy and Spain. In each case, the material was cDNA or gDNA derived from T cells, B-cell-depleted T cells, or PBMCs.

Source study methods: Quantification of nucleated cells was approximated via reference gene primer amplification. TCRdb's copy holds only in-frame clones and misses some; the assay was immunoSEQ multiplex PCR. Clone size and the V and J calls come from that table; the DNA yielded D and trimming. The sample lists 90,000 to 120,000 clones; roughly four fifths were seen once. Sequencing input: peripheral blood. The receptor's source is a man aged 55 to 70 with acute or convalescent COVID-19.

Written as DNA, the CDR3 is TGTGCCAGCAGTCCCCCGGGAGAGGGCGAAAAACTGTTTTTT. Protein product: CASSPPGEGEKLFF. This chain uses TRBV6-6 with TRBJ1-4, with unresolved D. The V end was cut by 5 bases, the J end by 8 bases, with 15 bases between. The CDR3 is 14 amino acids. CDR1 is MNHNY, CDR2 SVGAGI, per germline (reference sequence).